The 18 T cell receptor beta chains below come from one sample, sequenced in a study of CD8 T cells in ankylosing spondylitis. Study results and limitations: Blood of patients with ankylosing spondylitis appeared to be characterized by a TCR beta motif of several highly homologous variants.

Their cognate antigens are unknown. TCRdb independently ran MiXCR on the 5' RACE reads; one entry per CDR3 protein. In the table there are fewer than 500,000 distinct CDR3 sequences, about 20% of which are singletons. The sequenced sample consisted of blood, either unsorted or a sorted T cell fraction (not recorded which). The source of these receptors is a male donor with ankylosing spondylitis.

The V and J genes are TRBV12-3 or TRBV12-4 and TRBJ2-3; D tentatively fits TRBD1 or TRBD2 (5 bases each). V was shortened by 4 bases and J by 9 bases, with 17 bases between the two germline ends. The CDR3 is 14 residues long. The CDR3 is CASSSGTPLGTQYF. The CDR3 bases are TGTGCCAGCAGTTCCGGGACCCCCCTTGGGACGCAGTATTTT.

This clonotype came up a few times. This sequence joins TRBV20-1 and TRBJ2-4, with a tentative D call TRBD1 (5 bases). Trimming shortened V by 4 bases and J by 3 bases, and 10 bases separated the two germline ends. Germline V gene lookup returns CDR1 DFQATT and CDR2 SNEGSKA (reference sequence). The CDR3 is 13 amino acids. CDR3 in DNA: TGCAGTGCTATCCAGGGCCTCAAAAACATTCAGTACTTC. It yields the protein CSAIQGLKNIQYF.

The chain has TRBV3-1 and TRBJ2-1; 7 nucleotides line up with TRBD1. The junction had 6 bases not matched to a gene; V was cut back by 2 bases and J by 2 bases. CDR3 length equals 16 residues. Per the germline V gene, CDR1 is LGHDT and CDR2 is YNNKEL (reference sequence). The DNA of the CDR3 is TGTGCCAGCAGCCAACAGGCAGGGGGACCCTACAATGAGCAGTTCTTC. Translating it yields CASSQQAGGPYNEQFF.

V and J are TRBV7-9 and TRBJ2-2, with D unresolved. This CDR3 is built from 12 residues. Per germline, CDR1 SEHNR and CDR2 FQNEAQ (reference sequence). Trimming cost V 4 bases and J 8 bases, with 8 bases left between them. The DNA of the CDR3 is TGTGCCAGCAGCTCAAACTGGGGGGAGCTGTTTTTT. As protein: CASSSNWGELFF. Variable domain in full (rest from reference TRBV7-9 and TRBJ2-2): DTGVSQNPRHKITKRGQNVTFRCDPISEHNRLYWYRQTLGQGPEFLTYFQNEAQLEKSRLLSDRFSAERPKGSFSTLEIQRTEQGDSAMYLCASSSNWGELFFGEGSRLTVL.

The gene calls are TRBV20-1 and TRBJ2-1, with TRBD2 matching over 12 bases. Trimming took 4 bases from V and 2 from J; bases not matched to a gene: 9. The V gene's germline CDR1 is DFQATT and CDR2 SNEGSKA (reference sequence). The CDR3 runs 17 residues. The CDR3 loop is CSATSGRALGTYNEQFF. The CDR3 DNA sequence: TGCAGTGCTACTAGCGGGAGGGCCCTTGGGACCTACAATGAGCAGTTCTTC.

This rearrangement joins TRBV6-1 to TRBJ1-1; TRBD1 might be the D (6 bases). Deletions cut 6 bases from V and 4 bases from J, with 15 bases between. Germline CDR1 reads MNHNS; CDR2 reads SASEGT. This CDR3 spans 14 amino acids. The CDR3 bases are TGTGCCAGCAGCAACAGGGAGGTTGGCACTGAAGCTTTCTTT. Translation gives CASSNREVGTEAFF.

In this sample, this clonotype turned up many times. CDR3 DNA sequence: TGCAGCGCCGGACTAGCGGGAGTGGATGAGCAGTTCTTC. Translated: CSAGLAGVDEQFF. J is TRBJ2-1 and V is TRBV29-1; 13 bases are shared with TRBD2. This CDR3 comprises 13 residues. The germline V gene encodes CDR1 SQVTM and CDR2 ANQGSEA. J lost 8 bases, V lost 7 bases, and 5 bases had no gene match.

In this sample, this clonotype turned up a few times. The chain is built from TRBV27 and TRBJ2-5; 12 bases are a match to TRBD1. Germline loops: CDR1 MNHEY, CDR2 SMNVEV (reference sequence). After removal of 6 bases from V and 4 bases from J, the junction contained 3 bases not matched to a gene. This CDR3 comprises 14 residues. CDR3 coding DNA: TGTGCCAGCAGCCGGGACAGGGGGCGAGAGACCCAGTACTTC. The encoded protein is CASSRDRGRETQYF.

In this sample, this clonotype turned up a few times. The V call is TRBV5-1, the J call TRBJ1-1; 8 bases map to TRBD1. CDR3 length: 19 residues. CDR1 SGHRS and CDR2 YFSETQ come from the germline V gene. V lost 0 bases and J lost 0; bases outside the gene matches: 13. The CDR3 protein is CASSLARGQGALMNTEAFF. DNA for the CDR3: TGCGCCAGCAGCTTGGCCCGGGGTCAGGGGGCCCTAATGAACACTGAAGCTTTCTTT.

This chain joins TRBV6-1 and TRBJ1-6; D may be TRBD1 (5 bases). Germline V gene sequence: CDR1 MNHNS, CDR2 SASEGT. V dropped 0 bases and J dropped 9 bases, with 12 bases sitting between them. This CDR3 spans 15 amino acids. The DNA of the CDR3 is TGTGCCAGCAGTGAAGCGCGGCAGGGTGTTTCACCCCTCCACTTT. It is translated as CASSEARQGVSPLHF.

This chain uses TRBV5-1 with TRBJ1-3; D unresolved. V dropped 4 bases and J dropped 0 bases, with 11 bases sitting between them. Germline V gene sequence: CDR1 SGHRS, CDR2 YFSETQ. The CDR3 totals 15 residues. CDR3 loop: CASSTDGISGNTIYF. The DNA of the CDR3 is TGCGCCAGCAGCACCGACGGGATCTCTGGAAACACCATATATTTT.

In the case of this clonotype: Sequence at one end of the junction differs from germline and may be a read error. The gene calls are TRBV7-9 and TRBJ2-7; D not certain. The CDR3 contains 14 residues. The germline V gene encodes CDR1 SEHNR and CDR2 FQNEAQ (reference sequence). The CDR3 is CASSLASSAYEQHF. The CDR3 DNA reads TGTGCCAGCAGCTTAGCGAGCAGCGCCTACGAGCAGCACTTC. Variable domain in full (rest from reference TRBV7-9 and TRBJ2-7): DTGVSQNPRHKITKRGQNVTFRCDPISEHNRLYWYRQTLGQGPEFLTYFQNEAQLEKSRLLSDRFSAERPKGSFSTLEIQRTEQGDSAMYLCASSLASSAYEQHFGPGTRLTVT.

This clonotype was seen only a few times. The rearrangement uses TRBV4-1 and TRBJ2-2, with 11 bases identical to TRBD2. The CDR3 sequence is 16 residues long. The J segment lost 9 bases and the V segment lost 1 base, leaving 7 bases of the junction unmatched. Germline CDR1 is MGHRA and CDR2 is YSYEKL. This CDR3 is CASSQGLAGSFRELFF. CDR3 DNA sequence: TGCGCCAGCAGCCAAGGACTAGCGGGGAGTTTTCGGGAGCTGTTTTTT.

This chain connects TRBV12-3 or TRBV12-4 to TRBJ2-3; D unresolved. The V gene lost 3 bases and the J gene lost 0 bases, with 10 bases spanning the gap. The CDR3 runs to 15 residues. CDR3: CASSFGRSSTDTQYF. CDR3 sequence (DNA): TGTGCCAGCAGTTTCGGTCGGAGCAGCACAGATACGCAGTATTTT.

The chain employs TRBV28 and TRBJ1-6, with 8 bases aligning to TRBD1. Germline V gene sequence: CDR1 MDHEN, CDR2 SYDVKM. The CDR3 consists of 16 residues. V shed 10 bases and J 0 bases; nucleotides not matched to a gene: 8. Here the CDR3 DNA reads TGTGCCACCTCAGGGGGCCCCAGCTCCTATAATTCACCCCTCCACTTT. Translated, it gives CATSGGPSSYNSPLHF.

The rearrangement joins TRBV20-1 to TRBJ2-3; TRBD2 might be the D (5 bases). Looked up from germline, CDR1 is DFQATT and CDR2 is SNEGSKA (reference sequence). V lost 5 bases and J lost 4, with 16 bases in between. This CDR3 has 14 amino acids. The CDR3 sequence: CSARASRISDTQYF. The CDR3 DNA reads as TGCAGTGCTCGGGCTAGCAGGATATCAGATACGCAGTATTTT.

This clonotype was observed a handful of times. The junction and the germline gene differ at one end; a read error may be behind it. DNA for the CDR3: TGTGCTAGCAGCTTAGTACCTGGTGGCGCGCAGACCCAGTACTTC. Its protein product is CASSLVPGGAQTQYF. The V and J genes are TRBV7-7 and TRBJ2-5; D call uncertain. In germline, CDR1 is SSHAT, CDR2 FNYEAQ (reference sequence). The CDR3 is 15 residues long. Combining the CDR3 with reference TRBV7-7 and TRBJ2-5 gives the whole variable domain GAGVSQSPRYKVTKRGQDVTLRCDPISSHATLYWYQQALGQGPEFLTYFNYEAQPDKSGLPSDRFSAERPEGSISTLTIQRTEQRDSAMYRCASSLVPGGAQTQYFGPGTRLLVL.

The genes are TRBV4-1 and TRBJ2-2, with D maybe TRBD2 (5 bases). Between the trimmed V and J ends, which lost 1 base and 3 bases, there was a span of 15 bases. Germline V gives CDR1 MGHRA, CDR2 YSYEKL. The CDR3 has 17 amino acids. The CDR3 sequence: CASSQVVPSRDTGELFF. The CDR3 bases are TGCGCCAGCAGCCAAGTGGTGCCTAGCCGAGACACCGGGGAGCTGTTTTTT.